This TCR beta chain came from a study of identical twins. Study-wide findings and caveats: For monozygotic twins, models underestimated out-of-frame TCR alpha sharing. The study found excess low generation probability among twin-shared out-of-frame alpha sequences.

This CDR3 region has 16 residues. V trimming: 0 bases; J trimming: 3 bases; junction bases outside the gene matches: 7. The germline V gene has CDR1 SGHRS and CDR2 YFSETQ. Unique molecular identifiers were present on the cDNA, which also gained a universal primer site by template switching. One entry per CDR3 protein, called by TCRdb with MiXCR from the 5' RACE reads. The table records 1.5 million to 2 million distinct CDR3 sequences, under 35% of them present only once. As to this clonotype: Its antigen is not known.

The chain combines TRBV5-1 with TRBJ1-2, with TRBD1 matching 8 bases. Material for sequencing was cord blood. The receptor was derived from a newborn girl in good health. CDR3 DNA: TGCGCCAGCAGCTTGGGATATTCGACAGGGGACTATGGCTACACCTTC. It yields the protein CASSLGYSTGDYGYTF.